This TCR beta chain was captured by sequencing in a study of a mutant IDH1 vaccine in newly diagnosed glioma (dated by TCRdb to about 2021). At the level of the whole study: Vaccination began 4-6 weeks after radiotherapy alone, or alongside temozolomide cycles in the chemotherapy-containing groups. Visit V12 was the week-35 safety follow-up and visit V13 was the week-47 end of study. Of the approximately 30 treated patients, approximately 62% were male and approximately 40% were female, and the mean age was approximately 40 years. Six visits were used for peripheral blood collection: V03 (baseline), V05, V07, V10, V12 and V13. Longitudinal TCRB deep sequencing was performed for roughly 27 treated patients wherever samples were available for exploratory analyses. Prior to enrollment, standard therapy consisting of radiotherapy alone, temozolomide alone, or radiochemotherapy with temozolomide had been administered to patients, with the combination being received by most patients. The investigation overall reported the following: Pseudoprogression appeared unrelated to alterations in the top peripheral T cell clonotypes detected by TCRB sequencing. PBMC samples for TCRB deep sequencing were selected based on availability. It was noted by the authors that analyses of patient blood samples could not be reproduced owing to sample limitations. Immune responses induced by the vaccine were seen in roughly 95% of patients across multiple MHC alleles.

CDR1 and CDR2, per the germline V gene, are SGHNT and YENEEA. At the junction V is shortened by 3 bases and J by 7 bases, with 12 bases in between. From the cysteine up to the phenylalanine, the CDR3 has a length of 14 residues. Kept here is only the CDR3 DNA, which spans 42 bases and is read in frame from base 1. Library preparation used the immunoSEQ multiplex PCR assay. The hsTCRB Kit was used according to the manufacturer's protocol to amplify rearranged TCR beta chain sequences. TCRB libraries were sequenced on an Illumina MiSeq. The authors' pipeline ran thus. Demultiplexing, trimming and gene mapping were performed with the kit vendor's proprietary platform. Not all clones reach the TCRdb copy of this immuneACCESS table, which keeps in-frame sequences only. Checked studies attribute under half of the gap to unresolved V genes and leave the rest unexplained. The D gene and trimming were derived from the DNA, and the V and J assignments and clone size from that table. This sample gives some 48,000 clones in total; 70% to 85% of them show up just once. The ten largest clones capture less than 7.5% of the sample.

The sample's time point label is to be understood as: week 35, safety follow-up. Each vaccine dose was 300 ug of a 20-mer mutant IDH1 peptide in Montanide, given subcutaneously with topical imiquimod. Patients were given eight vaccinations, in weeks 1, 3, 5, 7, 11, 15, 19 and 23, which matched visits V03 through V10. The donors had newly diagnosed IDH1-mutant astrocytomas of WHO grade 3 or 4 that showed loss of nuclear ATRX. The samples were drawn from NOA16, a multicentre, single-arm, open-label phase I trial in Germany that tested a mutant IDH1 peptide vaccine in humans for the first time. The DNeasy Blood and Tissue Kit was used to extract genomic DNA from EDTA blood for TCRB sequencing. This clone was found a few times. Its antigen is unknown. Per-base quality was not reported, and no clone a single base away is much larger than it.

The sample was PBMCs, taken from a glioma patient whose treatment included an IDH1 peptide vaccine. The sequence was obtained from a man aged 35-49 years with glioma. The V and J segments used are TRBV11-3 and TRBJ2-2; the D gene is not confidently resolved. The DNA reads as follows: TGTGCCAGCAGCTTCGACAACCGAATCGGGGAGCTGTTTTTT. The translation is CASSFDNRIGELFF.